This T cell receptor beta chain was sequenced during a study of blood T cell repertoires in COVID-19. V trimming: 6 bases; J trimming: 5 bases; junction bases outside the gene matches: 8. The CDR3 totals 13 residues. Germline CDR1 SQVTM, CDR2 ANQGSEA. Participants were aged roughly 18 to 100 years from approximately 24 US areas. The assay was immunoSEQ multiplex PCR, and TCRdb's table has in-frame clones only and misses some. The table lists some 190,000 clones, 84% of them singletons, with 3% to 3.5% in the top ten. Sequenced sample: PBMCs or T cells enriched from blood (not recorded which). The chain links TRBV29-1 to TRBJ2-5, with 8 bases matching TRBD1. The sequence derives from a woman aged 25 to 39 who had been exposed to COVID-19. The CDR3 region is CSVSGTGFETQYF. CDR3 DNA sequence: TGCAGCGTCTCCGGGACAGGTTTCGAGACCCAGTACTTC.